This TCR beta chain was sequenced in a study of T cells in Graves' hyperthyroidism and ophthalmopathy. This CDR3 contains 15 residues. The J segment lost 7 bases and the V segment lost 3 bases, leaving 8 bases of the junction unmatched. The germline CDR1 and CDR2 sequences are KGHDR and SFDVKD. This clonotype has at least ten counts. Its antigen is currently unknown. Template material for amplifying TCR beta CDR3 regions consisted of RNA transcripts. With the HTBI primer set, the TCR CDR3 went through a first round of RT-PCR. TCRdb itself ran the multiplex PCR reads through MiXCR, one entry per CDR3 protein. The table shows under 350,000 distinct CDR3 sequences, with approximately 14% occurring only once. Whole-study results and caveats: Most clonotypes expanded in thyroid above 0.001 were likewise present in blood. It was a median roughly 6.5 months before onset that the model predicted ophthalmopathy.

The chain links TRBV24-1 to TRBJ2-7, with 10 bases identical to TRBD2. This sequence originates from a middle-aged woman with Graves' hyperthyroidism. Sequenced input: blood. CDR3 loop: CATSDGASGRGEQYF. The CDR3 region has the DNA TGTGCCACCAGTGATGGGGCTAGCGGGAGAGGGGAGCAGTACTTC.